Detailed here is one T cell receptor (beta chain). One entry per CDR3 protein, called by TCRdb with MiXCR from the RT-PCR reads. The sample lists under 200,000 distinct CDR3 sequences, approximately 10% occurring once. The record originates from a study of response to subunit inactivated influenza vaccine. J lost 5 bases, V lost 0 bases, and 6 bases had no gene match. The CDR3 is 16 residues long. CDR1 and CDR2 (germline): SGDLS, YYNGEE. This TCR derives from a man aged 45-65 years who received an inactivated influenza vaccine. The chain employs TRBV9 and TRBJ2-1; 9 nucleotides align to TRBD2. The sample here was non-naive T cells sorted from PBMCs, taken 40 to 50 days after vaccination. The CDR3 nucleotides are TGTGCCAGCAGCGTAGCTTTTAGCGGGAGCCACAATGAGCAGTTCTTC. This gives the protein CASSVAFSGSHNEQFF.